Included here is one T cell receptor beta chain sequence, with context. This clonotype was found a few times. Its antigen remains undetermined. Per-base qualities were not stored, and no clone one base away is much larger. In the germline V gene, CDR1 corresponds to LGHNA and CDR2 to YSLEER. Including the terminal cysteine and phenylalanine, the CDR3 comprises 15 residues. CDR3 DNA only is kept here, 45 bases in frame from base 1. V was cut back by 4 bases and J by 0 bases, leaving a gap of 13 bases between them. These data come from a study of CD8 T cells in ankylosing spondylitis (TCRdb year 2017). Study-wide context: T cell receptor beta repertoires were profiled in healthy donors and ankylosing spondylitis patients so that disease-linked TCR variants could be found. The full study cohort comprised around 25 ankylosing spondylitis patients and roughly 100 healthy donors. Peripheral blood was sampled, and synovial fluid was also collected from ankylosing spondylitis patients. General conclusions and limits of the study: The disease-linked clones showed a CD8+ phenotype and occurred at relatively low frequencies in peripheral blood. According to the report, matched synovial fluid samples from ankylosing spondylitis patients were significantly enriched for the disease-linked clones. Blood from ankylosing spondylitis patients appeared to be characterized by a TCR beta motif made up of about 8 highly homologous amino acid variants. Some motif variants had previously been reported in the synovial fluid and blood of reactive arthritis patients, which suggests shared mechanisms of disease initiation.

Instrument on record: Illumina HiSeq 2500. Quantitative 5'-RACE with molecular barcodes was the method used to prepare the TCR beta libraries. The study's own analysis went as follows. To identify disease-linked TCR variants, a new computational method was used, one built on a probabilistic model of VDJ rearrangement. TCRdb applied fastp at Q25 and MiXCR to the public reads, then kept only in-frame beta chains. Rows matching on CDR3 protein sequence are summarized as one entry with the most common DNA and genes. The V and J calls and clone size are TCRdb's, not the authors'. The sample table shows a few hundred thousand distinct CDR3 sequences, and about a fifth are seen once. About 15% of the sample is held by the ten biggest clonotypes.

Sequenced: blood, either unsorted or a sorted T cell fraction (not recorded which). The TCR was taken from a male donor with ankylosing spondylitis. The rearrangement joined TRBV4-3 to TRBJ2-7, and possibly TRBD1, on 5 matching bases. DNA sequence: TGCGCCAGCAGCCTCGATCAGGGAATCTCCTACGAGCAGTACTTC. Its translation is CASSLDQGISYEQYF.